Listed here are 27 T cell receptor beta chains from one sample, sequenced in a study of CD8 T cells in Susac syndrome. An input of roughly 0.45 to 1 ug of RNA was subjected to reverse transcription using random hexamers. TCRdb ran MiXCR on the immunoSEQ multiplex PCR reads and lists one entry per CDR3 protein. The sample lists around 90,000 distinct CDR3 sequences; roughly 96% were seen once. Sequencing used CD8+ T cells from PBMCs. These receptors came from a human donor with Susac syndrome.

The chain recombines TRBV7-3 with TRBJ2-1; D might be TRBD2 (6 bases). The CDR3 length is 14 residues. Trimming removed 0 bases at V and 6 bases at J, with 9 bases between. Germline CDR1 reads SGHTA; CDR2 reads FQGTGA. CDR3 DNA: TGTGCCAGCAGCTTAACAGGGAGGAGCAATGAGCAGTTCTTC. Protein sequence: CASSLTGRSNEQFF.

The chain couples TRBV4-3 to TRBJ1-1, with D perhaps TRBD1 (6 bases). Trimming shortened V by 0 bases and J by 1 base, and 9 bases separated the two germline ends. This CDR3 spans 15 amino acids. CDR1 LGHNA and CDR2 YSLEER come from the germline V gene. The CDR3 DNA reads as TGCGCCAGCAGCCAAGATAGAGGGGGGAACACTGAAGCTTTCTTT. Amino acid sequence: CASSQDRGGNTEAFF.

The V gene is TRBV5-6, the J gene TRBJ1-1; D remains unclear. V was clipped by 0 bases and J by 1 base, with 10 bases between them. CDR1 and CDR2 (germline): SGHDT, YYEEEE. This CDR3 contains 15 residues. The CDR3 sequence: CASSLALEGNTEAFF. The CDR3 coding sequence is TGTGCCAGCAGCTTGGCGCTAGAGGGGAACACTGAAGCTTTCTTT.

The CDR3 DNA sequence: TGTGCCAGCAGCCAGGGGGGACAGAGCTCCTACGAGCAGTACTTC. Its translation is CASSQGGQSSYEQYF. The V gene is TRBV7-9, the J gene TRBJ2-7, with D perhaps TRBD1 (7 bases). V gave up 5 bases and J gave up 0 bases, with 14 bases separating them. Germline CDR1 reads SEHNR; CDR2 reads FQNEAQ (reference sequence). The CDR3 has 15 amino acids.

J is TRBJ2-1 and V is TRBV20-1, with 10 bases that match TRBD2. V trimming: 3 bases; J trimming: 8 bases; junction bases outside the gene matches: 7. The germline CDR1 and CDR2 sequences are DFQATT and SNEGSKA (reference sequence). The CDR3 is 14 residues long. This CDR3 reads CSARTGLALHEQFF. The CDR3 nucleotides read TGCAGTGCTAGGACGGGACTAGCGTTACATGAGCAGTTCTTC.

This chain's CDR3 is CSARTGTFSTDTQYF. The CDR3 nucleotides are TGCAGTGCTAGGACAGGGACCTTTAGCACAGATACGCAGTATTTT. This chain uses TRBV20-1 with TRBJ2-3, with 7 bases aligning to TRBD1. Germline-derived CDR1 and CDR2 are DFQATT and SNEGSKA (reference sequence). V shed 3 bases and J 0 bases; nucleotides not matched to a gene: 6. CDR3 length: 15 amino acids.

This clonotype was seen a single time. The chain recombines TRBV3-1 with TRBJ1-6; no reliable D call. Germline CDR1 is LGHDT and CDR2 is YNNKEL (reference sequence). Trimming took off 1 base at V and 0 bases at J, with 19 bases between the two ends. CDR3 length equals 20 residues. CDR3 in amino acids: CASSQAPRGPESSYNSPLHF. CDR3 coding DNA: TGTGCCAGCAGCCAAGCCCCCCGCGGGCCGGAGAGCTCCTATAATTCACCCCTCCACTTT.

The chain employs TRBV18 and TRBJ1-5, with 7 bases lining up with TRBD1. V lost 4 bases to trimming and J lost 0 bases; unmatched junction nucleotides: 0. Looked up from germline, CDR1 is KGHSH and CDR2 is LQKENI. The CDR3 runs 14 residues. CDR3 sequence (DNA): TGTGCCAGCTCACGGGACAGTAGCAATCAGCCCCAGCATTTT. Translating it yields CASSRDSSNQPQHF.

The V gene is TRBV15, the J gene TRBJ2-3; TRBD1 might be the D (5 bases). The CDR3 covers 12 residues. Germline loops: CDR1 LNHNV, CDR2 YYDKDF (reference sequence). Trimming shortened V by 4 bases and J by 5 bases, and 7 bases separated the two germline ends. CDR3: CATSIRGDTQYF. In DNA, the CDR3 is TGTGCCACCAGCATTAGGGGAGATACGCAGTATTTT. The full variable domain, rest sourced from reference TRBV15 and TRBJ2-3, is DAMVIQNPRYQVTQFGKPVTLSCSQTLNHNVMYWYQQKSSQAPKLLFHYYDKDFNNEADTPDNFQSRRPNTSFCFLDIRSPGLGDTAMYLCATSIRGDTQYFGPGTRLTVL.

This chain joins TRBV13 and TRBJ1-2, with D unresolved. Between the trimmed V and J ends, which lost 0 bases and 4 bases, there was a span of 6 bases. Germline CDR1 reads PRHDT; CDR2 reads FYEKMQ (reference sequence). CDR3 length equals 13 residues. CDR3 residues: CASSLGALYGYTF. The CDR3 region has the DNA TGTGCCAGCAGCTTAGGTGCGCTCTATGGCTACACCTTC.

The V call is TRBV7-9, the J call TRBJ2-7, with D possibly called TRBD1 or TRBD2 (6 bases each). CDR3 length equals 15 residues. The germline CDR1 and CDR2 sequences are SEHNR and FQNEAQ (reference sequence). V was trimmed by 5 bases and J by 3 bases, leaving 17 bases between them. The CDR3 spells CASSPPQQGGYEQYF. CDR3 coding DNA: TGTGCCAGCAGCCCACCTCAACAGGGAGGCTACGAGCAGTACTTC.

In this sample, this clonotype turned up a few times. This chain uses TRBV18 with TRBJ2-5, with unresolved D. Looked up from germline, CDR1 is KGHSH and CDR2 is LQKENI. Trimming cost V 3 bases and J 0 bases, with 2 bases left between them. CDR3 length: 12 residues. CDR3 DNA sequence: TGTGCCAGCTCACCTGACCAAGAGACCCAGTACTTC. Its protein product is CASSPDQETQYF.

J is TRBJ1-5 and V is TRBV7-2; the D is unclear. Germline V gene sequence: CDR1 SGHTA, CDR2 FQGNSA. This CDR3 has 14 residues. Trimming took 5 bases from V and 0 from J, leaving 8 bases between them. The DNA of the CDR3 is TGTGCCAGCAGCGCGGACGGTAGCAATCAGCCCCAGCATTTT. Encoded protein: CASSADGSNQPQHF.

The V and J genes are TRBV20-1 and TRBJ1-5, with TRBD1 matching over 7 bases. Germline CDR1 reads DFQATT; CDR2 reads SNEGSKA (reference sequence). V was pared by 8 bases and J by 7 bases, with 11 bases of the junction left unmatched. The CDR3 covers 13 residues. The CDR3 bases are TGCAGTTCTCGGACAGGCTTGGGGCAGCCCCAGCATTTT. This sequence encodes CSSRTGLGQPQHF.

This CDR3 reads CSARDQRTEVESQHF. The CDR3, as DNA: TGCAGTGCTAGAGATCAACGGACGGAGGTAGAATCCCAGCATTTT. The gene calls are TRBV20-1 and TRBJ1-5; the D is unclear. The V gene's germline CDR1 is DFQATT and CDR2 SNEGSKA (reference sequence). This CDR3 comprises 15 residues. Trimming took off 0 bases at V and 11 bases at J, with 20 bases between the two ends.

The V gene is TRBV6-2 or TRBV6-3, the J gene TRBJ1-2, with D possibly TRBD1 on 5 matching bases. The CDR3 totals 15 residues. From germline, CDR1 is MNHEY and CDR2 SVGEGT. The V gene lost 6 bases and the J gene lost 3 bases, with 17 bases spanning the gap. CDR3: CASSKPFAGYYGYTF. As DNA, the CDR3 is TGTGCCAGCAGCAAACCCTTCGCAGGGTACTATGGCTACACCTTC.

This clonotype was seen once. The chain uses TRBV12-3 or TRBV12-4 and TRBJ1-2; D may be TRBD1 (5 bases). CDR3 length: 14 residues. V lost 3 bases, J lost 5 bases, and 13 bases lay in between. The CDR3 DNA reads as TGTGCCAGCAGTTTTACAGGCGGGGGGTATGGCTACACCTTC. It encodes CASSFTGGGYGYTF.

This chain joins TRBV5-1 and TRBJ1-6, with 10 bases that match TRBD1. This CDR3 is built from 17 residues. V lost 4 bases and J lost 10; bases outside the gene matches: 14. Germline CDR1 SGHRS, CDR2 YFSETQ. As DNA, the CDR3 is TGCGCCAGCAGCCCCGCGGTCGGAGGGACAGGGGACTCACCCCTCCACTTT. Amino acid sequence: CASSPAVGGTGDSPLHF.

The chain employs TRBV13 and TRBJ2-1, with TRBD2 matching 9 bases. The CDR3 extends over 14 amino acids. CDR1 PRHDT and CDR2 FYEKMQ come from the germline V gene (reference sequence). Trimming cost V 6 bases and J 5 bases; bases outside gene matches: 5. CDR3 in amino acids: CASREAGGNNEQFF. In nucleotides, the CDR3 is TGTGCCAGCAGGGAAGCGGGGGGAAACAATGAGCAGTTCTTC.

This clonotype has more than one count but fewer than ten. V gene TRBV4-1 combines with J gene TRBJ2-7, with TRBD1 matching 7 bases. The CDR3 consists of 14 residues. V was pared by 5 bases and J by 2 bases, with 6 bases of the junction left unmatched. Germline CDR1 MGHRA, CDR2 YSYEKL. The CDR3 DNA is TGCGCCAGCAGCGTCCAGGGGGAAACCTACGAGCAGTACTTC. Amino acids: CASSVQGETYEQYF.

As for this clonotype: Germline and junction disagree at one end, which may indicate a read error. The chain joins TRBV7-7 to TRBJ2-5, with a tentative D call TRBD2 (6 bases). CDR3 size: 15 residues. The germline V gene has CDR1 SSHAT and CDR2 FNYEAQ (reference sequence). CDR3 residues: CASSPMPGLEETQYF. The CDR3, as DNA: TGTGCTAGCAGCCCCATGCCGGGACTTGAAGAGACCCAGTACTTC.

This chain connects TRBV6-2 or TRBV6-3 to TRBJ1-1, with D perhaps TRBD1 (6 bases). The CDR3 loop spans 16 amino acids. Germline V CDR1 and CDR2: MNHEY, SVGEGT. The V end was cut by 0 bases, the J end by 0 bases, with 11 bases between. The CDR3 here is CASSYSGAGMNTEAFF. The CDR3 DNA follows: TGTGCCAGCAGTTACTCGGGGGCCGGGATGAACACTGAAGCTTTCTTT.

V is TRBV14 and J is TRBJ2-3; 8 bases are shared with TRBD2. The CDR3 has 16 amino acids. Germline assignment: CDR1 SGHDN and CDR2 FVKESK. With V trimmed by 0 bases and J by 0 bases, 2 bases remained unmatched. The CDR3 coding sequence is TGTGCCAGCAGCCAAGAGACGGGGGGGAGCACAGATACGCAGTATTTT. Translation gives CASSQETGGSTDTQYF.

The table lists this clonotype with a count of one. This chain connects TRBV6-2 or TRBV6-3 to TRBJ2-1, with D perhaps being TRBD1 or TRBD2 (5 bases each). The germline V and J ends were trimmed by 1 base and 10 bases, with 5 bases remaining between them. The CDR3 contains 11 residues. The germline V gene has CDR1 MNHEY and CDR2 SVGEGT. The CDR3 DNA reads as TGTGCCAGCAGTTACTGGGGGGAGCAGTTCTTC. It specifies CASSYWGEQFF.

This clonotype has a single count. The CDR3 DNA sequence: TGCAGCGCACCGGGACAGAGCATCTACAATGAGCAGTTCTTC. Translating gives CSAPGQSIYNEQFF. The J gene is TRBJ2-1, the V gene TRBV29-1; 7 bases match TRBD1. J lost 3 bases, V lost 7 bases, and 9 bases had no gene match. Germline CDR1 is SQVTM and CDR2 is ANQGSEA. This CDR3 comprises 14 residues.

The chain employs TRBV20-1 and TRBJ2-3; the D gene is possibly TRBD2 (6 bases). Germline V gives CDR1 DFQATT, CDR2 SNEGSKA (reference sequence). Deletions cut 3 bases from V and 2 bases from J, with 18 bases between. CDR3 size: 16 residues. The CDR3 protein is CSASRAGTVLTDTQYF. DNA for the CDR3: TGCAGTGCTAGTCGGGCGGGGACCGTACTCACAGATACGCAGTATTTT.

This clonotype was detected once. The chain has TRBV21-1 and TRBJ1-1; the D call in the table, TRBD1, was not verified against the DNA. TRBV21-1 is an annotated pseudogene. The CDR3 consists of 13 residues. The CDR3 spells CASSAGQNTEAFF. CDR3 DNA sequence: TGTGCCAGCAGCGCCGGACAGAACACTGAAGCTTTCTTT.